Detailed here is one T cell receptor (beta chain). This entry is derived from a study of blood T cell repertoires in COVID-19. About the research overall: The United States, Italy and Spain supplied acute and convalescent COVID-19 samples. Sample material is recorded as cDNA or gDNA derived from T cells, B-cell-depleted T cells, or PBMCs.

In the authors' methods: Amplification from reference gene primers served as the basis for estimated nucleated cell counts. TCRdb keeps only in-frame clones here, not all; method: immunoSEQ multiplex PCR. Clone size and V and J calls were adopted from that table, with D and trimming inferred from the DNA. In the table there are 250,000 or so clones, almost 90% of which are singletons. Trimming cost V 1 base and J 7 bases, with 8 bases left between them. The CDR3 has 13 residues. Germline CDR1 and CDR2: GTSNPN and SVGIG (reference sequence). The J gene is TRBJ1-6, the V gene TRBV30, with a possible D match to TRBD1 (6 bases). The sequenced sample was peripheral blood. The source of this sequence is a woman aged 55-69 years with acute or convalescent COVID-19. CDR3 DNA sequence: TGTGCCTGGAGTGAACAGGGAAATTCACCCCTCCACTTT. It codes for CAWSEQGNSPLHF.